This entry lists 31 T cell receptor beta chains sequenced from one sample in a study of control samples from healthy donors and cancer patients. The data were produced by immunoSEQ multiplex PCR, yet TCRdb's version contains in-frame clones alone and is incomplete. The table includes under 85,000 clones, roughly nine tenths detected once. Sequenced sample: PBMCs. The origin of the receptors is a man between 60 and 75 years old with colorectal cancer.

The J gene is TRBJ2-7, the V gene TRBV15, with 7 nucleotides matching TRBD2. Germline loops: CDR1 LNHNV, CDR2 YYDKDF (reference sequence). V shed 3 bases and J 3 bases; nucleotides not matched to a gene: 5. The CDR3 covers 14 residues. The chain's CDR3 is CATSRGGINYEQYF. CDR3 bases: TGTGCCACCAGCAGGGGGGGGATTAACTACGAGCAGTACTTC.

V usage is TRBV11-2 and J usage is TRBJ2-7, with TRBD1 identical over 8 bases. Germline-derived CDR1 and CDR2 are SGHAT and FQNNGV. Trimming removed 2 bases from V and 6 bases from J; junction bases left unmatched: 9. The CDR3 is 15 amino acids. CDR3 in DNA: TGTGCCAGCAGCTTAAGGCAGGGGGCGCTTGGCGAGCAGTACTTC. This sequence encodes CASSLRQGALGEQYF.

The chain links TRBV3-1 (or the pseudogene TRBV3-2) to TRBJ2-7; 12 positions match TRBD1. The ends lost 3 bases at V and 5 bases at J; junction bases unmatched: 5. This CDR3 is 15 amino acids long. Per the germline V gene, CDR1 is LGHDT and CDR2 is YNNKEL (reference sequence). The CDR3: CASSHPGQGADEQYF. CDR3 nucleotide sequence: TGTGCCAGCAGCCACCCGGGACAGGGGGCGGACGAGCAGTACTTC.

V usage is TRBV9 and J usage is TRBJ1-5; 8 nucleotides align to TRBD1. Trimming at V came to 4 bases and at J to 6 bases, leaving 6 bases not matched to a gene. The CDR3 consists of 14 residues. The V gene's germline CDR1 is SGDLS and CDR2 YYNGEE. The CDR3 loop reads CASSLTGGGQPQHF. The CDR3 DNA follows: TGTGCCAGCAGCCTTACAGGGGGTGGTCAGCCCCAGCATTTT.

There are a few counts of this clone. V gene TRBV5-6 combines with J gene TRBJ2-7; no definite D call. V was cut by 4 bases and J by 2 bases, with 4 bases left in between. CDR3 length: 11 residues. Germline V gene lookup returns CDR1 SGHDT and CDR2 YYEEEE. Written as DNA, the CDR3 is TGTGCCAGCAGCGCGGCCTACGAGCAGTACTTC. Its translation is CASSAAYEQYF. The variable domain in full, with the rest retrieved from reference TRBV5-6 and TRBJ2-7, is DAGVTQSPTHLIKTRGQQVTLRCSPKSGHDTVSWYQQALGQGPQFIFQYYEEEERQRGNFPDRFSGHQFPNYSSELNVNALLLGDSALYLCASSAAYEQYFGPGTRLTVT.

CDR3 sequence: CASSQDRTRGTYEQYF. The DNA of the CDR3 is TGCGCCAGCAGCCAAGATCGGACCCGGGGAACCTACGAGCAGTACTTC. The chain recombines TRBV4-1 with TRBJ2-7; possibly TRBD2 for D (5 bases). Germline V gene data show CDR1 as MGHRA and CDR2 as YSYEKL. V shed 0 bases and J shed 2 bases, with 14 bases lying between them. This CDR3 comprises 16 residues.

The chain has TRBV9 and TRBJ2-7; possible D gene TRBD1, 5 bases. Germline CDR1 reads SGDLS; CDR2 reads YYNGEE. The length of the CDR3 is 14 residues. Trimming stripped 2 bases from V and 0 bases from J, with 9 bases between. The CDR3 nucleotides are TGTGCCAGCAGCGTGGGGCAGGACTCCTACGAGCAGTACTTC. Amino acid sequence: CASSVGQDSYEQYF. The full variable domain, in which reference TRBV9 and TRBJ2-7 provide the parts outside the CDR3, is DSGVTQTPKHLITATGQRVTLRCSPRSGDLSVYWYQQSLDQGLQFLIQYYNGEERAKGNILERFSAQQFPDLHSELNLSSLELGDSALYFCASSVGQDSYEQYFGPGTRLTVT.

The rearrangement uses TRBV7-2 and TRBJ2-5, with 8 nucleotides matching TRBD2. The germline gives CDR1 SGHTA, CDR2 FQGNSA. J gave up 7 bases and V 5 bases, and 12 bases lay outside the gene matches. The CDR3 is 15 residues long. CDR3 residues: CASSPSTLREGTQYF. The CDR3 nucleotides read TGTGCCAGCAGCCCATCCACCCTCCGGGAGGGGACCCAGTACTTC.

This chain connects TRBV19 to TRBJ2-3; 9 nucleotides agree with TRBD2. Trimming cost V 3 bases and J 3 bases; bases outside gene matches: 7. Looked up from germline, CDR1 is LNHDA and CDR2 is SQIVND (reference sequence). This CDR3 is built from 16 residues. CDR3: CASSMLSGGSTDTQYF. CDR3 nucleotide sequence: TGTGCCAGTAGTATGCTTAGCGGGGGAAGTACAGATACGCAGTATTTT.

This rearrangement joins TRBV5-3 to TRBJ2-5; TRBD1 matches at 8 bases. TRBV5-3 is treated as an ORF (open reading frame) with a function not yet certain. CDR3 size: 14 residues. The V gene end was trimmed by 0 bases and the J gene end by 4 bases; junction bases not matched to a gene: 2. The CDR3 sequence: CARSLAGQGETQYF. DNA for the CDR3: TGTGCCAGAAGCTTGGCCGGACAGGGAGAGACCCAGTACTTC.

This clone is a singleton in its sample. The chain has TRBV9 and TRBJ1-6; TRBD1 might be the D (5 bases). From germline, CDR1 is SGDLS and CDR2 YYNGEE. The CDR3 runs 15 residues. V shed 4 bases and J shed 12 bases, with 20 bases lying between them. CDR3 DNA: TGTGCCAGCAGCCCGGGGACCCTCAATCGGGAACCCCTCCACTTT. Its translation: CASSPGTLNREPLHF. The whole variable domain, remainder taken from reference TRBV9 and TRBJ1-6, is DSGVTQTPKHLITATGQRVTLRCSPRSGDLSVYWYQQSLDQGLQFLIQYYNGEERAKGNILERFSAQQFPDLHSELNLSSLELGDSALYFCASSPGTLNREPLHFGNGTRLTVT.

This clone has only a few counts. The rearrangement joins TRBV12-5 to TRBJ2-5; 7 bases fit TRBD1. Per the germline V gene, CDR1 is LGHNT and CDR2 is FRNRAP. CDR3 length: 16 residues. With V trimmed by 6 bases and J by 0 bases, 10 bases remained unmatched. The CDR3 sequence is CASGPPTTGHQETQYF. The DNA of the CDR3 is TGTGCTAGTGGCCCCCCGACGACAGGGCACCAAGAGACCCAGTACTTC.

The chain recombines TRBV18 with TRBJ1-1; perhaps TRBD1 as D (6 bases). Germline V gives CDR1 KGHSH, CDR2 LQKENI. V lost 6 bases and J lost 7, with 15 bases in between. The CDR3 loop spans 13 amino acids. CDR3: CASSEGQSGEAFF. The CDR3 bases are TGTGCCAGCTCCGAAGGACAGTCGGGTGAAGCTTTCTTT.

CDR3 amino acids: CASSLLRQGRDTQYF. In DNA form, the CDR3 reads TGTGCCAGCAGTTTATTACGACAGGGAAGAGATACGCAGTATTTT. The chain recombines TRBV27 with TRBJ2-3; 7 nucleotides align to TRBD1. There are 15 residues in the CDR3. In germline, CDR1 is MNHEY, CDR2 SMNVEV (reference sequence). The ends lost 1 base at V and 5 bases at J; junction bases unmatched: 6.

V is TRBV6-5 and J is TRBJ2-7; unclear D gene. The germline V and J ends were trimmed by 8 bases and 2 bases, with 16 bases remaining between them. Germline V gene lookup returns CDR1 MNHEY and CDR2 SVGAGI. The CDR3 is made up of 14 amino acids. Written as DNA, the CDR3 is TGTGCCAGCCCGAAAGTCGGTTTGACCTACGAGCAGTACTTC. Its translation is CASPKVGLTYEQYF.

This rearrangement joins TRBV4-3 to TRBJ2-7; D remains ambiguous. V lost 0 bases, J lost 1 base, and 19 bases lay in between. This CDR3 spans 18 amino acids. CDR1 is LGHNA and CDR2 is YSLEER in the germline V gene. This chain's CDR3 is CASSQDLIKSELSYEQYF. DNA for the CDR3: TGCGCCAGCAGCCAAGATCTAATCAAGTCAGAGCTATCCTACGAGCAGTACTTC.

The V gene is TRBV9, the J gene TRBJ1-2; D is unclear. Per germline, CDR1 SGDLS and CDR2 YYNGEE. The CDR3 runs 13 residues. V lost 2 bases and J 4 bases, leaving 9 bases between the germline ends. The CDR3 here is CASSVREGYGYTF. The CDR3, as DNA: TGTGCCAGCAGCGTGAGGGAGGGCTATGGCTACACCTTC.

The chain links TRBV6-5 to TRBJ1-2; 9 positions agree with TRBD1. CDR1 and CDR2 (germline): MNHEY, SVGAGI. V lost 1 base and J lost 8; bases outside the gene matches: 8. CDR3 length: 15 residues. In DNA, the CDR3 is TGTGCCAGCAGTTACTGGACAGGGGCCCCTTTAGGCTACACCTTC. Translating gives CASSYWTGAPLGYTF.

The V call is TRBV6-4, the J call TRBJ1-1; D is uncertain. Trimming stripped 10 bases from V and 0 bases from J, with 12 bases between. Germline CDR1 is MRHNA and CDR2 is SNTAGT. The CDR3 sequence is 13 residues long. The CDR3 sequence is CATTHRLNTEAFF. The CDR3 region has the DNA TGTGCCACTACTCACCGACTGAACACTGAAGCTTTCTTT.

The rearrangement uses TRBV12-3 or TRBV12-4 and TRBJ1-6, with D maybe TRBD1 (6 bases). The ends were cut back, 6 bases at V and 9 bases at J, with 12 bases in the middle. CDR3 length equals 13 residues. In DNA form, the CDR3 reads TGTGCCAGCAGCCGGGGGCGCGGTTCACCCCTCCACTTT. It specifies CASSRGRGSPLHF.

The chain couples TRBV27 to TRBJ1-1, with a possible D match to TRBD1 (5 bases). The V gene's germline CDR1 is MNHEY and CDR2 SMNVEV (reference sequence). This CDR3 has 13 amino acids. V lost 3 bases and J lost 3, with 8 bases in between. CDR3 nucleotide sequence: TGTGCCAGCAGTTTTTGGGGCGACACTGAAGCTTTCTTT. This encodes CASSFWGDTEAFF.

CDR3 sequence reads: CASSFSGDTPGHF. DNA of the CDR3: TGTGCCAGCAGCTTCTCTGGGGACACCCCGGGGCATTTT. The chain uses TRBV7-2 and TRBJ1-5; weak D call: TRBD1 (6 bases). The CDR3 runs 13 residues. V lost 3 bases, J lost 15 bases, and 18 bases lay in between. Germline lookup yields CDR1 SGHTA and CDR2 FQGNSA.

The CDR3 loop reads CASRDSDSTDTQYF. The CDR3 DNA follows: TGTGCCAGCAGAGACAGTGATAGCACAGATACGCAGTATTTT. This chain links TRBV27 with TRBJ2-3; a possible D gene is TRBD1 (5 bases). CDR1 is MNHEY and CDR2 is SMNVEV in the germline V gene (reference sequence). The CDR3 extends over 14 amino acids. Trimming removed 6 bases at V and 0 bases at J, with 10 bases between.

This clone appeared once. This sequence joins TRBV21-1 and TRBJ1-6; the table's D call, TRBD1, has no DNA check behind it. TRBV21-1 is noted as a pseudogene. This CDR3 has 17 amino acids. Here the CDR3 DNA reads TGTGCCAGCGGCGACAGTGTACAAGCTCCCTATAATTCACCCCTCCACTTT. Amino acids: CASGDSVQAPYNSPLHF.

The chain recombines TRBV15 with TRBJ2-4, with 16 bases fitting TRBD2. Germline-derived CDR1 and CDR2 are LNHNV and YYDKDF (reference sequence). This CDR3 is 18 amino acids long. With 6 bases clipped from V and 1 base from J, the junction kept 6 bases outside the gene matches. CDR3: CATSSGLAGGPAKNIQYF. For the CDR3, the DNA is TGTGCCACCAGTTCGGGACTAGCGGGGGGGCCGGCCAAAAACATTCAGTACTTC.

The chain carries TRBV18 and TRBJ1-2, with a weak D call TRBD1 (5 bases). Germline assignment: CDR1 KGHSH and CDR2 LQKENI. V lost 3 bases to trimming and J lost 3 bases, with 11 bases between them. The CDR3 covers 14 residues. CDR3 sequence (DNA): TGTGCCAGCTCACCCCCAGGGTATTACTATGGCTACACCTTC. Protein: CASSPPGYYYGYTF. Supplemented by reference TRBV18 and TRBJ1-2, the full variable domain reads NAGVMQNPRHLVRRRGQEARLRCSPMKGHSHVYWYRQLPEEGLKFMVYLQKENIIDESGMPKERFSAEFPKEGPSILRIQQVVRGDSAAYFCASSPPGYYYGYTFGSGTRLTVV.

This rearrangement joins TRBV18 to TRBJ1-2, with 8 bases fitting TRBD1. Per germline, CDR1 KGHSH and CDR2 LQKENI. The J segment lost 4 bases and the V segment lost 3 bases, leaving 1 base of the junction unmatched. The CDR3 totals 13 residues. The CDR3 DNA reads TGTGCCAGCTCACCGGACAGGGCCTATGGCTACACCTTC. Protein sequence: CASSPDRAYGYTF.

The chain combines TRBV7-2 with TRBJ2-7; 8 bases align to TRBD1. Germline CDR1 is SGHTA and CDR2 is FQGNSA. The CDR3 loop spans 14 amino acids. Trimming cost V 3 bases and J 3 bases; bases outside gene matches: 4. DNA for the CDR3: TGTGCCAGCAGCTTGGGACAGGCTCACTACGAGCAGTACTTC. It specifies CASSLGQAHYEQYF.

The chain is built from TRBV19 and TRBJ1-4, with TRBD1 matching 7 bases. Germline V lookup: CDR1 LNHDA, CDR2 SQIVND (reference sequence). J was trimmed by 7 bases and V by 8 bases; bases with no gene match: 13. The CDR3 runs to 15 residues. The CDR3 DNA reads TGTGCCAGTCACCCCAGGGGGGCAAGGGGTGAAAAACTGTTTTTT. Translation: CASHPRGARGEKLFF. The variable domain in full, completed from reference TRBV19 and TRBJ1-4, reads DGGITQSPKYLFRKEGQNVTLSCEQNLNHDAMYWYRQDPGQGLRLIYYSQIVNDFQKGDIAEGYSVSREKKESFPLTVTSAQKNPTAFYLCASHPRGARGEKLFFGSGTQLSVL.

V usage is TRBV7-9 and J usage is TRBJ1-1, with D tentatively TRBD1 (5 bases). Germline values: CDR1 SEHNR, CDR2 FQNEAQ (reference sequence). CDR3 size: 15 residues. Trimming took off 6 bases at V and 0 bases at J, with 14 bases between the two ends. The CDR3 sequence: CASSPPGLLNTEAFF. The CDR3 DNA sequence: TGTGCCAGCAGTCCCCCGGGACTATTGAACACTGAAGCTTTCTTT.

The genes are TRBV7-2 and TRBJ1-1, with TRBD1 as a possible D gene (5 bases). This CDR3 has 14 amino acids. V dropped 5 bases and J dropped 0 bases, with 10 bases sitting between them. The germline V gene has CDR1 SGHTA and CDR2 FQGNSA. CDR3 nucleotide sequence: TGTGCCAGCAGCCTTGGACATATGAACACTGAAGCTTTCTTT. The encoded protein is CASSLGHMNTEAFF.